This passage covers 8 T cell receptor beta chains from one sample sequenced in a study of regulatory T cells in long-lasting Graves disease. Construction of TCR beta libraries relied on iRepertoire HTBI primers and on Arm-PCR targeting CDR3 regions. MiXCR was run by TCRdb on the multiplex PCR reads, yielding one entry per CDR3 protein. This table has about 370,000 distinct CDR3 sequences, about 14% appearing once. The time point is: newly diagnosed GD, antithyroid drugs for less than 3 months. The TCR library was prepared using RNA isolated from PBMCs. Specimen: peripheral blood mononuclear cells (PBMCs), collected at new diagnosis, from a patient treated with antithyroid drugs. The receptor source for this set is a female donor with Graves disease.

This clonotype was recorded at least ten times. The rearrangement joins TRBV3-1 to TRBJ2-3; D uncertain. There are 15 residues in the CDR3. The V end lost 1 base, the J end lost 3 bases, and 11 bases lay between the germline ends. The germline CDR1 and CDR2 sequences are LGHDT and YNNKEL (reference sequence). The CDR3 nucleotides read TGTGCCAGCAGCCAAGGGGTGTCCCGGACAGATACGCAGTATTTT. Amino acid sequence: CASSQGVSRTDTQYF.

This clonotype has just a few counts. V is TRBV7-9 and J is TRBJ1-3; TRBD1 agrees at 7 bases. Germline assignment: CDR1 SEHNR and CDR2 FQNEAQ (reference sequence). The CDR3 runs to 15 residues. Trimming at V came to 5 bases and at J to 2 bases, leaving 6 bases not matched to a gene. The CDR3 bases are TGTGCCAGCAGCCCGAGCACAGGGGCTGGAAACACCATATATTTT. Translating it yields CASSPSTGAGNTIYF.

This clonotype appeared many times. The chain links TRBV27 to TRBJ2-1, with 13 nucleotides matching TRBD2. This CDR3 region has 15 residues. Germline V gene sequence: CDR1 MNHEY, CDR2 SMNVEV (reference sequence). With V trimmed by 7 bases and J by 2 bases, 2 bases remained unmatched. The chain's CDR3 is CASNGLAGAYNEQFF. The DNA for the CDR3 is TGTGCCAGCAATGGACTAGCGGGGGCCTACAATGAGCAGTTCTTC.

There are many counts of this clonotype. The J gene is TRBJ1-2, the V gene TRBV2, with unresolved D. The CDR3 runs to 13 residues. The germline V gene has CDR1 SNHLY and CDR2 FYNNEI. V lost 7 bases to trimming and J lost 4 bases, with 13 bases between them. The CDR3 region has the DNA TGTGCCAGCACAACCTCCCAAGGCTATGGCTACACCTTC. It codes for CASTTSQGYGYTF.

Notes on this clonotype: An end of the junction differs from the germline gene, which may be a read error. The V call is TRBV4-3, the J call TRBJ1-5; no clear D. From germline, CDR1 is LGHNA and CDR2 YSLEER. The CDR3 is made up of 14 amino acids. The DNA for the CDR3 is TGCGCCAGCGGCCAAGACCTCGGCAATCAGCCCCAGCATTTT. Encoded protein: CASGQDLGNQPQHF.

This clonotype was observed many times. The chain links TRBV6-2 or TRBV6-3 to TRBJ2-2; D gene ambiguous. The CDR3 runs 16 residues. With 2 bases removed from V and 0 bases from J, the gap between germline ends came to 10 bases. Germline V lookup: CDR1 MNHEY, CDR2 SVGEGT. As DNA, the CDR3 is TGTGCCAGCAGTTACAGCCAACACTCGAACACCGGGGAGCTGTTTTTT. As protein: CASSYSQHSNTGELFF.

This rearrangement joins TRBV2 to TRBJ2-6; the D is unclear. Trimming left V 5 bases short and J 0 bases short, with 2 bases between. Germline CDR1 and CDR2: SNHLY and FYNNEI. The CDR3 totals 13 residues. The CDR3 DNA is TGTGCCAGCAGTCGCTCTGGGGCCAACGTCCTGACTTTC. It is translated as CASSRSGANVLTF.

The chain combines TRBV5-1 with TRBJ1-1; D gene unclear. In germline, CDR1 is SGHRS, CDR2 YFSETQ. This CDR3 is 12 amino acids long. V was trimmed by 1 base and J by 11 bases, leaving 12 bases between them. CDR3 in amino acids: CASSLNGGLAFF. Written as DNA, the CDR3 is TGCGCCAGCAGCTTGAATGGAGGGCTGGCTTTCTTT.